The source of this TCR beta chain is a study of T cell responses to AZD1222 COVID-19 vaccine. Using immunoSEQ multiplex PCR, the repertoire was profiled, and TCRdb retains in-frame clones only, with some absent. Of 150,000 or so clones listed, around four fifths are singletons. Germline V CDR1 and CDR2: SGHRS, YFSETQ. The junction had 5 bases not matched to a gene; V was cut back by 1 base and J by 4 bases. This CDR3 spans 15 amino acids. Study results and limitations: Spike-specific TCR depth and breadth grew after two AZD1222 doses. Repertoire samples came only from after the peak T cell response. Mostly white British, mostly female donors; authors suggested clonal diversity may be underestimated. In the spike-specific TCR repertoire, nearly half reportedly target unmutated variant regions.

Notes on this clone: Antigen specificity is unknown.

This chain uses TRBV5-1 with TRBJ1-2; 9 bases agree with TRBD1. The clonotype originates from an adult in good health. The input for sequencing was peripheral blood, taken on day 0 of MenACWY control vaccination. The CDR3 loop reads CASSLRDRDPYGYTF. The CDR3 region has the DNA TGCGCCAGCAGCTTGAGGGACAGGGATCCCTATGGCTACACCTTC.